Sequencing of this T cell receptor (beta chain) was carried out in a study of blood T cell repertoires in COVID-19. About the research overall: Sites across the United States, Italy and Spain contributed samples from acute and convalescent COVID-19.

Recruits, aged about 18 to 100 years, lived in 20 to 30 US areas. CDR3 size: 16 residues. The ends were cut back, 2 bases at V and 6 bases at J, with 19 bases in the middle. Germline V lookup: CDR1 SNHLY, CDR2 FYNNEI. Original data processing: By means of reference gene primer amplification, nucleated cell counts were estimated. Produced via immunoSEQ multiplex PCR; TCRdb's table is partial and in-frame only. The V and J calls and clone size are taken from that table; D and trimming were inferred from the DNA. Among about 350,000 clones listed, 87% were seen once. Material for sequencing was PBMCs or T cells enriched from blood (not recorded which). The receptor was isolated from a woman in her twenties or thirties who had recovered from COVID-19. This chain joins TRBV2 and TRBJ1-2; a weak D match, TRBD1 (6 bases). This CDR3 is CASSESPTDSLNGYTF. CDR3 sequence (DNA): TGTGCCAGCAGTGAATCCCCGACGGACAGCTTAAATGGCTACACCTTC.